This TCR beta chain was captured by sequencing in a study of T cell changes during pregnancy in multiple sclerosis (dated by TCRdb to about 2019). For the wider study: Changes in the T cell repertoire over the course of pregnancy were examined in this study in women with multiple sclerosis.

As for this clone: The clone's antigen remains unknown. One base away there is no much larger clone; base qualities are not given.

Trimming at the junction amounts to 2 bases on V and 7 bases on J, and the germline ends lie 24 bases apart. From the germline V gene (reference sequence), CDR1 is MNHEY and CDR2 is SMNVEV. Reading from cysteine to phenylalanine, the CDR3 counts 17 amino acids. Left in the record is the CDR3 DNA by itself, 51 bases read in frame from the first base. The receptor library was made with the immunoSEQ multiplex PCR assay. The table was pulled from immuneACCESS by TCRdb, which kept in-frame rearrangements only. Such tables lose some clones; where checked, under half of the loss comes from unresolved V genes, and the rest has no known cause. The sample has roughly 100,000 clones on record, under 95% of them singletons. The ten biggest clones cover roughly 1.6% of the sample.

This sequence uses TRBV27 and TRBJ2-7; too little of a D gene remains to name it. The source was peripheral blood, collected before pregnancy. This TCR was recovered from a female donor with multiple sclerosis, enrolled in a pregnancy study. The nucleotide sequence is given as TGTGCCAGCAGTTTAAGCCCTCGTCGAGATATTAAATGGGAGCAGTACTTC. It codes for CASSLSPRRDIKWEQYF.